The rows below give T cell receptor beta chains drawn from one sample of a study of blood T cell repertoires in COVID-19. The protocol was immunoSEQ multiplex PCR, while the TCRdb copy is restricted to in-frame clones and leaves out a portion. The table has about 30,000 clones, nearly 90% seen once. Sample: peripheral blood. The receptors were sampled from a human donor in a cohort sampled during active COVID-19. CDR3s include the opening cysteine and the closing phenylalanine or tryptophan. A D gene is named only where the DNA matches it firmly. The size entry is marked missing in some rows and otherwise reads once, few, many or a size class.

clone size | J gene | V gene | CDR3 length | D gene | CDR3 protein | CDR3 DNA
NA | TRBJ1-3 | TRBV7-8 | 15 | NA | CASSPSQGSGNTIYF | TGTGCCAGCAGCCCGAGTCAGGGTTCTGGAAACACCATATATTTT
once | TRBJ2-1 | TRBV19 | 16 | TRBD2 | CASRKNPSGFYNEQFF | TGTGCCAGTAGGAAGAATCCTAGCGGGTTCTACAATGAGCAGTTCTTC
NA | TRBJ1-1 | TRBV5-1 | 15 | TRBD1 | CASSLTGASHTEAFF | TGCGCCAGCAGCTTGACAGGGGCTAGCCACACTGAAGCTTTCTTT
NA | TRBJ2-7 | TRBV5-4 | 14 | NA | CASSRRGGTYEQYF | TGTGCCAGCAGCCGTCGAGGGGGAACCTACGAGCAGTACTTC
NA | TRBJ2-5 | TRBV5-1 | 14 | TRBD2 | CASSSGTNQETQYF | TGCGCCAGCAGCTCCGGGACTAACCAAGAGACCCAGTACTTC
NA | TRBJ2-6 | TRBV13 | 16 | TRBD1 | CASSSDRGSGANVLTF | TGTGCCAGCAGCTCGGACAGGGGATCTGGGGCCAACGTCCTGACTTTC
few | TRBJ1-1 | TRBV6-6 | 13 | NA | CASSYSNGGEAFF | TGTGCCAGCAGTTACTCGAATGGAGGGGAAGCTTTCTTT
once | TRBJ1-1 | TRBV18 | 17 | TRBD1 | CASSPPLTGGVYTEAFF | TGTGCCAGCTCACCACCCCTGACAGGGGGCGTCTACACTGAAGCTTTCTTT
NA | TRBJ1-5 | TRBV28 | 18 | TRBD1 | CASSRDRVRQWSNQPQHF | TGTGCCAGCAGCCGGGACAGGGTGAGGCAGTGGAGCAATCAGCCCCAGCATTTT
NA | TRBJ1-1 | TRBV28 | 11 | NA | CASSLQTEAFF | TGTGCCAGCAGTTTACAAACTGAAGCTTTCTTT
NA | TRBJ1-6 | TRBV7-8 | 14 | NA | CASSIQGADSPLHF | TGTGCCAGCAGCATACAGGGCGCCGACTCACCCCTCCACTTT
NA | TRBJ2-2 | TRBV5-1 | 15 | NA | CASSLLPANTGELFF | TGCGCCAGCAGCTTGTTACCGGCGAACACCGGGGAGCTGTTTTTT
NA | TRBJ1-2 | TRBV2 | 16 | NA | CASSEARAAGNYGYTF | TGTGCCAGCAGTGAAGCCCGGGCTGCAGGGAACTATGGCTACACCTTC
NA | TRBJ2-5 | TRBV6-1 | 17 | TRBD2 | CASSASRRGTREETQYF | TGTGCCAGCAGTGCATCCAGACGGGGGACTAGAGAAGAGACCCAGTACTTC
NA | TRBJ1-2 | TRBV15 | 14 | NA | CATSRDLSDYGYTF | TGTGCCACCAGCAGAGATCTGTCCGACTATGGCTACACCTTC
NA | TRBJ2-7 | TRBV6-6 | 14 | TRBD2 | CASKEGLAQYEQYF | TGTGCCAGCAAAGAGGGACTAGCGCAATACGAGCAGTACTTC
NA | TRBJ2-7 | TRBV7-9 | 13 | NA | CASSLAAGTDWHF | TGTGCCAGCAGCTTAGCCGCGGGGACGGACTGGCACTTC
once | TRBJ2-1 | TRBV29-1 | 12 | NA | CSVGALYNEQFF | TGCAGCGTTGGGGCACTCTACAATGAGCAGTTCTTC
NA | TRBJ1-2 | TRBV6-4 | 14 | NA | CASSDSQGIDGYTF | TGTGCCAGCAGTGACTCGCAGGGAATCGATGGCTACACCTTC